Below, 20 T cell receptor beta chains from the same sample are listed, as sequenced in a study of identical twins. TCRdb ran MiXCR on the 5' RACE reads and lists one entry per CDR3 protein. Of hundreds of thousands of distinct CDR3 sequences in the sample, approximately 13% were seen once. The same sample was also studied in work on yellow fever vaccine responses in identical twins.

The sequenced sample consisted of PBMCs. These receptor sequences come from a woman aged 18 to 35 in good health.

This clonotype was counted between two and nine times. This chain joins TRBV7-9 and TRBJ2-6; D is ambiguous. CDR1 is SEHNR, CDR2 FQNEAQ, per germline (reference sequence). Trimming removed 5 bases from V and 1 base from J, with 12 bases in between. This CDR3 has 16 amino acids. Written as DNA, the CDR3 is TGTGCCAGCAGCAAAAGTCCACTTTCTGGGGCCAACGTCCTGACTTTC. Its translation: CASSKSPLSGANVLTF.

This clonotype was seen a few times. The V and J genes are TRBV20-1 and TRBJ2-7; D perhaps matches TRBD2 (5 bases). Germline loops: CDR1 DFQATT, CDR2 SNEGSKA (reference sequence). With 5 bases removed from V and 4 bases from J, the gap between germline ends came to 12 bases. This CDR3 contains 12 residues. For the CDR3, the DNA is TGCAGTGCTGCGAGGGCACCATACGAGCAGTACGTC. It translates to CSAARAPYEQYV.

The rearrangement links TRBV11-1 to TRBJ2-7; 8 bases map to TRBD2. Trimming removed 6 bases from V and 3 bases from J; junction bases left unmatched: 7. Germline CDR1 reads SGHAT; CDR2 reads FQDESV (reference sequence). CDR3 length equals 14 residues. CDR3 sequence reads: CASSRLAGHYEQYV. The CDR3 region has the DNA TGTGCCAGCAGTAGGCTAGCGGGTCACTACGAGCAGTACGTC.

This clonotype appeared many times. V and J are TRBV6-1 and TRBJ1-1; weak D call: TRBD1 (5 bases). The CDR3 has 13 residues. Germline V gives CDR1 MNHNS, CDR2 SASEGT. With 3 bases removed from V and 2 bases from J, the gap between germline ends came to 7 bases. CDR3 nucleotides: TGTGCCAGCAGTGACAGGGAAAACACTGAAGCTTTCTTT. Its translation: CASSDRENTEAFF.

The chain links TRBV29-1 to TRBJ2-5; TRBD1 agrees at 9 bases. The CDR3 consists of 14 residues. Germline assignment: CDR1 SQVTM and CDR2 ANQGSEA. J was trimmed by 4 bases and V by 3 bases; bases with no gene match: 6. The CDR3 bases are TGCAGCGTTGAGGTGGGACAGGGTCCAGAGACCCAGTACTTC. It codes for CSVEVGQGPETQYF.

The chain combines TRBV9 with TRBJ2-1; D may be TRBD2 (6 bases). Trimming pared 0 bases from V and 3 bases from J, leaving 19 bases between. CDR1 is SGDLS, CDR2 YYNGEE, per germline. The CDR3 totals 18 residues. The CDR3 DNA reads as TGTGCCAGCAGCGTAGAATCAAAGGACTACGGCGACTACAATGAGCAGTTCTTC. Amino acids: CASSVESKDYGDYNEQFF.

This clonotype showed up just a few times. The V call is TRBV11-2, the J call TRBJ2-2; D remains unclear. Germline V lookup: CDR1 SGHAT, CDR2 FQNNGV. V was pared by 4 bases and J by 1 base, with 10 bases between. The CDR3 spans 15 residues. CDR3 sequence: CASSSQTENTGELFF. Here the CDR3 DNA reads TGTGCCAGCAGCTCCCAAACCGAGAACACCGGGGAGCTGTTTTTT.

The chain recombines TRBV10-1 with TRBJ2-3; 7 bases are a match to TRBD2. J gave up 3 bases and V 10 bases, and 7 bases lay outside the gene matches. CDR1 and CDR2 (germline): WNHNN, SYGVQD (reference sequence). The CDR3 consists of 13 residues. In nucleotides, the CDR3 is TGCGCCACCCAACGCGGGGGAACAGATACGCAGTATTTT. It codes for CATQRGGTDTQYF.

The J gene is TRBJ1-2, the V gene TRBV29-1, with D possibly being TRBD1 (5 bases). Germline CDR1 reads SQVTM; CDR2 reads ANQGSEA. The CDR3 is 12 residues long. The CDR3 DNA reads as TGCGGTGGCGGGGGACGGTCCTATGGCTACACCTTC. This sequence encodes CGGGGRSYGYTF.

This clonotype was seen many times. The rearrangement links TRBV29-1 to TRBJ2-7; 7 bases fit TRBD1. This CDR3 spans 16 amino acids. V trimming: 5 bases; J trimming: 1 base; junction bases outside the gene matches: 14. Germline V CDR1 and CDR2: SQVTM, ANQGSEA. In DNA, the CDR3 is TGCAGCGTTAAGGGGGCAGGGGACCTACTATCCTACGAGCAGTACTTC. Translated, it gives CSVKGAGDLLSYEQYF.

This clonotype occurred many times. The chain links TRBV3-1 to TRBJ1-1; D might be TRBD1 (6 bases). CDR1 is LGHDT, CDR2 YNNKEL, per germline (reference sequence). With 0 bases removed from V and 10 bases from J, the gap between germline ends came to 15 bases. The CDR3 is 14 amino acids. The CDR3 protein is CASSQEDGGQRAFF. CDR3 sequence (DNA): TGTGCCAGCAGCCAAGAGGATGGGGGACAACGAGCTTTCTTT.

V and J are TRBV29-1 and TRBJ2-7; 9 bases line up with TRBD1. After removal of 3 bases from V and 5 bases from J, the junction contained 8 bases not matched to a gene. The CDR3 covers 14 residues. CDR1 is SQVTM, CDR2 ANQGSEA, per germline. CDR3 DNA sequence: TGCAGCGTTGATAGACCGGGACAGGGTAACGAGCAGTACTTC. Amino acids: CSVDRPGQGNEQYF.

This clonotype was observed a handful of times. The CDR3 region is CSARVTGLAGSPSSYNEQFF. DNA of the CDR3: TGCAGTGCTAGAGTAACTGGACTAGCGGGATCTCCAAGCTCCTACAATGAGCAGTTCTTC. The chain joins TRBV20-1 to TRBJ2-1; the match to TRBD2 covers 12 bases. The CDR3 totals 20 residues. Germline lookup yields CDR1 DFQATT and CDR2 SNEGSKA (reference sequence). With 1 base clipped from V and 0 bases from J, the junction kept 13 bases outside the gene matches.

Only a few counts were recorded for this clonotype. This sequence joins TRBV4-1 and TRBJ1-1; D ambiguous. The germline CDR1 and CDR2 sequences are MGHRA and YSYEKL. CDR3 length: 14 amino acids. Trimming removed 0 bases at V and 6 bases at J, with 11 bases between. DNA of the CDR3: TGCGCCAGCAGCCAAGATGGCGGGCTACCTGAAGCTTTCTTT. Protein: CASSQDGGLPEAFF.

This clonotype was picked up many times. This sequence joins TRBV2 and TRBJ2-1, with 7 positions matching TRBD2. V lost 6 bases and J lost 1; bases outside the gene matches: 6. Germline V gene data show CDR1 as SNHLY and CDR2 as FYNNEI. This CDR3 is built from 15 residues. CDR3: CASSVGLISYNEQFF. CDR3 DNA: TGTGCCAGCAGCGTGGGACTAATTTCCTACAATGAGCAGTTCTTC.

The chain joins TRBV6-2 or TRBV6-3 to TRBJ2-3; 12 nucleotides line up with TRBD2. Germline V gene sequence: CDR1 MNHEY, CDR2 SVGEGT. The ends lost 2 bases at V and 1 base at J; junction bases unmatched: 13. CDR3 length: 20 residues. The CDR3 DNA sequence: TGTGCCAGCAGTTACACAGGCCGACTAGCGGGGGTCCTCGGCACAGATACGCAGTATTTT. Translation gives CASSYTGRLAGVLGTDTQYF.

A few counts support this clonotype. CDR3: CASSLRLAGPEAFF. CDR3 nucleotide sequence: TGTGCCAGCAGCTTACGACTGGCGGGACCTGAAGCTTTCTTT. The V call is TRBV11-2, the J call TRBJ1-1, with D maybe TRBD1 (5 bases). Germline CDR1 reads SGHAT; CDR2 reads FQNNGV. V lost 2 bases and J 6 bases, leaving 13 bases between the germline ends. The CDR3 spans 14 residues.

This clonotype was counted only a few times. The rearrangement links TRBV20-1 to TRBJ2-5; D possibly uses TRBD1 or TRBD2 (5 bases each). CDR1 DFQATT and CDR2 SNEGSKA come from the germline V gene (reference sequence). CDR3 size: 16 residues. V dropped 0 bases and J dropped 0 bases, with 14 bases sitting between them. The CDR3 bases are TGCAGTGCTAGAGACGCCCGGGGCGTGTACCAAGAGACCCAGTACTTC. This gives the protein CSARDARGVYQETQYF.

Ten or more counts support this clonotype. The chain uses TRBV12-3 or TRBV12-4 and TRBJ1-2, with 10 nucleotides matching TRBD1. Trimming at V came to 5 bases and at J to 2 bases, leaving 8 bases not matched to a gene. CDR3 length equals 16 residues. The DNA of the CDR3 is TGTGCCAGCAGTCCGCGGGGACAGGGGACAAACTATGGCTACACCTTC. Translating it yields CASSPRGQGTNYGYTF.

This clonotype came up many times. The V and J genes are TRBV4-1 and TRBJ2-3, with 11 bases lining up with TRBD2. The CDR3 totals 16 residues. V was clipped by 2 bases and J by 3 bases; unmatched bases: 4. Germline lookup yields CDR1 MGHRA and CDR2 YSYEKL. The CDR3 nucleotides read TGCGCCAGCAGCCAAATACTAGCGGGAGTAACAGATACGCAGTATTTT. Translation: CASSQILAGVTDTQYF.